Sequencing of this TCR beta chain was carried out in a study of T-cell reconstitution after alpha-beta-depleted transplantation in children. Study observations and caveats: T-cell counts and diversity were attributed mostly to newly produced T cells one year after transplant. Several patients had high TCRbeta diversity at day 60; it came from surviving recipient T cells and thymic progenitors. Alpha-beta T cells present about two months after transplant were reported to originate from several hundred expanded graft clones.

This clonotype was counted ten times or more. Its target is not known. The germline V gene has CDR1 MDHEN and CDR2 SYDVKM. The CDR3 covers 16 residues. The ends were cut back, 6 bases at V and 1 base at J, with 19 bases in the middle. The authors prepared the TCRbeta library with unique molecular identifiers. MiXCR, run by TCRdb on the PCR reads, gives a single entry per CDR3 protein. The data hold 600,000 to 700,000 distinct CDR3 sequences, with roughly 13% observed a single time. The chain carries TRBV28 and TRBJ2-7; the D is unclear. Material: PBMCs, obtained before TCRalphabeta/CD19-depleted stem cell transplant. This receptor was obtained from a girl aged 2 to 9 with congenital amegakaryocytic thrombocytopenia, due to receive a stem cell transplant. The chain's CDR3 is CASRTISGIRSYEQYF. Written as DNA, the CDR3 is TGTGCCAGCAGAACGATTTCTGGGATCCGATCCTACGAGCAGTACTTC.